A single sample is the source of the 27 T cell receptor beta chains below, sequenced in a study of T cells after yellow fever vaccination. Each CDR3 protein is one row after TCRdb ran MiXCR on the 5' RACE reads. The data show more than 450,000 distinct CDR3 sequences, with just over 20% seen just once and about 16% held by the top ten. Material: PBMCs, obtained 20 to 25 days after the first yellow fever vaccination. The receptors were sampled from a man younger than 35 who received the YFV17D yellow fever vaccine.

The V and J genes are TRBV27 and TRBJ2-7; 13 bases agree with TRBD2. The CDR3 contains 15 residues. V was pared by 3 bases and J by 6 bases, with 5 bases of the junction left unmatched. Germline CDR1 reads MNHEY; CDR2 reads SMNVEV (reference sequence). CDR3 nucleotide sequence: TGTGCCAGCAGTTTGATCGGACTAGCGGGGGCCGAGCAGTACTTC. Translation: CASSLIGLAGAEQYF.

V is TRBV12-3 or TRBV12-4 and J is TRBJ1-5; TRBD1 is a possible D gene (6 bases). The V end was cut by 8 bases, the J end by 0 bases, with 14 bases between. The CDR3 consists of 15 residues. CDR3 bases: TGTGCCAGCGGGGAACAGGGAAATAGCAATCAGCCCCAGCATTTT. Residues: CASGEQGNSNQPQHF.

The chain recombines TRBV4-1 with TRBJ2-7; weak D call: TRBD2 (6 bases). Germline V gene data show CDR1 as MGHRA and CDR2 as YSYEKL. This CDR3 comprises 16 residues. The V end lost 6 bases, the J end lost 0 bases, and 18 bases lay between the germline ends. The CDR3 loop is CASRLRDSMSSYEQYV. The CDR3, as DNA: TGCGCCAGCAGGCTAAGGGACTCAATGAGCTCCTACGAGCAGTACGTC.

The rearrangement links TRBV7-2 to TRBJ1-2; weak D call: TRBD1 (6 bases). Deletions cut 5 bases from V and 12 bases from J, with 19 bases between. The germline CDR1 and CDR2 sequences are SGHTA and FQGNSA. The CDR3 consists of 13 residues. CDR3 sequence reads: CASSGRGNLGHTF. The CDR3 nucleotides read TGTGCCAGCAGCGGGAGGGGGAACTTAGGTCACACCTTC.

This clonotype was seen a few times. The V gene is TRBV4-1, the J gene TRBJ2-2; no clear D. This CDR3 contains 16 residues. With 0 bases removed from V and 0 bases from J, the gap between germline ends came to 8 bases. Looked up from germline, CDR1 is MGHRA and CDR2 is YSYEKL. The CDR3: CASSQEAGSNTGELFF. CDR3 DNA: TGCGCCAGCAGCCAAGAGGCCGGTTCGAACACCGGGGAGCTGTTTTTT.

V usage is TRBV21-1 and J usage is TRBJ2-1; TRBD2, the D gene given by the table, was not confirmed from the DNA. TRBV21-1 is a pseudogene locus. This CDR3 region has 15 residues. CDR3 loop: CASSPRETSHNEQFF. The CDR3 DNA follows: TGTGCCAGCAGCCCACGGGAGACTAGCCACAATGAGCAGTTCTTC.

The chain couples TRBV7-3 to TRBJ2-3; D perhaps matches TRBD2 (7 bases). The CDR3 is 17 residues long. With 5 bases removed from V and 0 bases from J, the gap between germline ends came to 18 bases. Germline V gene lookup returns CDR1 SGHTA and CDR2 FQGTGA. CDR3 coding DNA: TGTGCCAGCAGCACATCCACGGGGGGCCCTAGCACAGATACGCAGTATTTT. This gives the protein CASSTSTGGPSTDTQYF. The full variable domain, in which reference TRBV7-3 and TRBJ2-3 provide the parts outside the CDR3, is GAGVSQTPSNKVTEKGKYVELRCDPISGHTALYWYRQSLGQGPEFLIYFQGTGAADDSGLPNDRFFAVRPEGSVSTLKIQRTERGDSAVYLCASSTSTGGPSTDTQYFGPGTRLTVL.

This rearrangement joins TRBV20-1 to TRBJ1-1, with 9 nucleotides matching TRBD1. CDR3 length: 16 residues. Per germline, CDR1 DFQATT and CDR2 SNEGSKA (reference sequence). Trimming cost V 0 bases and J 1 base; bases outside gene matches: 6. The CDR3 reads CSARDSLTGGNTEAFF. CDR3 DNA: TGCAGTGCTAGAGATAGCCTGACAGGGGGGAACACTGAAGCTTTCTTT.

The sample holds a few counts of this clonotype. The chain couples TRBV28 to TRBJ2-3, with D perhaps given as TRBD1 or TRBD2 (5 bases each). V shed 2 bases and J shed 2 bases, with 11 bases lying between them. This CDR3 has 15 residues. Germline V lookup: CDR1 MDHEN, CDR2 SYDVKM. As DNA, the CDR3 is TGTGCCAGCAGTTTACCCCGGGGCTACACAGATACGCAGTATTTT. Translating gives CASSLPRGYTDTQYF.

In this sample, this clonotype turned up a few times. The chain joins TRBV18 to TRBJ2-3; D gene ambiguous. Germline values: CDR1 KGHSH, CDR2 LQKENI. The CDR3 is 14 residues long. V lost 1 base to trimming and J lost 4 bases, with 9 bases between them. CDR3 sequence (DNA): TGTGCCAGCTCACCACAAACCAAAGCAGATACGCAGTATTTT. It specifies CASSPQTKADTQYF.

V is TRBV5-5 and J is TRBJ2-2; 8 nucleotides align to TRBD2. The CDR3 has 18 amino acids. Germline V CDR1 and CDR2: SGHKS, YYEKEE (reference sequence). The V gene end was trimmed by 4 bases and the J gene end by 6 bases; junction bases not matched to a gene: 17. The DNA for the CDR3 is TGTGCCAGCAGCAGCAGCGGGGGAACCCTGGCTATATCCGGGGAGCTGTTTTTT. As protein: CASSSSGGTLAISGELFF.

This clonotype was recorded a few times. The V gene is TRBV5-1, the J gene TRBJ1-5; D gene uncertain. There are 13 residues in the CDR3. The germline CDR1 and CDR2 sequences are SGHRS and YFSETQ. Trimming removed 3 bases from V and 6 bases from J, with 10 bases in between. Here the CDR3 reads CASSSLTGQPQHF. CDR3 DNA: TGCGCCAGCAGCTCACTCACCGGTCAGCCCCAGCATTTT. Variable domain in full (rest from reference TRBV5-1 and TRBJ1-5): KAGVTQTPRYLIKTRGQQVTLSCSPISGHRSVSWYQQTPGQGLQFLFEYFSETQRNKGNFPGRFSGRQFSNSRSEMNVSTLELGDSALYLCASSSLTGQPQHFGDGTRLSIL.

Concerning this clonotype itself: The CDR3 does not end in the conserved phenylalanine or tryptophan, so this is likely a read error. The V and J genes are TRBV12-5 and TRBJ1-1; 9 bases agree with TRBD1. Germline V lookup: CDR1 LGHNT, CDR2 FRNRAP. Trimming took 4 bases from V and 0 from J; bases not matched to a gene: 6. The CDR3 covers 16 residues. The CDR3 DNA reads TGTGCTAGTGGTTCATGGACAGGGGCCATGAACACTGAAGCTTTCCTT. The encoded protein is CASGSWTGAMNTEAFL.

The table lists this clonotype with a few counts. The CDR3 region is CASSQGTGYSNQPQHF. The CDR3, as DNA: TGCGCCAGCAGCCAGGGGACAGGGTATAGCAATCAGCCCCAGCATTTT. V gene TRBV4-1 combines with J gene TRBJ1-5; 9 nucleotides align to TRBD1. V trimming: 3 bases; J trimming: 0 bases; junction bases outside the gene matches: 3. The CDR3 has 16 residues. Germline V lookup: CDR1 MGHRA, CDR2 YSYEKL.

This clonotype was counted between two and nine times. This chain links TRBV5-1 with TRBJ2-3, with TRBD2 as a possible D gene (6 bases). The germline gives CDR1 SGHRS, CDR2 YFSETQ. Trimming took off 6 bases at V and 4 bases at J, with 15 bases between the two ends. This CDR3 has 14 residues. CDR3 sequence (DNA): TGCGCCAGCAAGGGCGGGGCCGGTGCAGATACGCAGTATTTT. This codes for CASKGGAGADTQYF.

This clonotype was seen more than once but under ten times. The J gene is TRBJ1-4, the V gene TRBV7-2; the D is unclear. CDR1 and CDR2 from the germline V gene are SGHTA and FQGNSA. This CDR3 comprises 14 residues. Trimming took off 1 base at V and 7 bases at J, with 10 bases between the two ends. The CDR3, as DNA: TGTGCCAGCAGCTTAGAATCAGTCCCTGAAAAACTGTTTTTT. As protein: CASSLESVPEKLFF.

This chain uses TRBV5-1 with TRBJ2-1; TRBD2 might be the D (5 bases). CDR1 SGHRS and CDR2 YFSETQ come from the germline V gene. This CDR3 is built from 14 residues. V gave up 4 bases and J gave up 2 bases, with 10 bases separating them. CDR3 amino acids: CASSASRAYNEQFF. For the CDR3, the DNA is TGCGCCAGCAGCGCGTCGCGGGCCTACAATGAGCAGTTCTTC.

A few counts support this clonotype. CDR3 sequence: CASSLFARGGKQETQYF. The CDR3 nucleotides read TGTGCCAGCAGTTTATTCGCCCGGGGGGGGAAACAAGAGACCCAGTACTTC. The genes are TRBV27 and TRBJ2-5, with 8 bases identical to TRBD2. Germline values: CDR1 MNHEY, CDR2 SMNVEV (reference sequence). The CDR3 is 17 residues long. V dropped 1 base and J dropped 2; count of bases not matched to a gene: 9.

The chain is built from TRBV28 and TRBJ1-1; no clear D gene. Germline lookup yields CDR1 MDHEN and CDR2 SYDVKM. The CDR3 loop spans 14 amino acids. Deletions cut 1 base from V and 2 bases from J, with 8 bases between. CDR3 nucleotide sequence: TGTGCCAGCAGTTTATCGGGCACCAACACTGAAGCTTTCTTT. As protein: CASSLSGTNTEAFF.

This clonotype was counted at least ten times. CDR3 region: CAIYSGGAPNEQFF. Here the CDR3 DNA reads TGTGCCATCTATAGCGGGGGGGCACCCAATGAGCAGTTCTTC. The chain joins TRBV10-3 to TRBJ2-1; 11 bases are shared with TRBD2. The germline V gene has CDR1 ENHRY and CDR2 SYGVKD. The CDR3 sequence is 14 residues long. V dropped 8 bases and J dropped 6; count of bases not matched to a gene: 6.

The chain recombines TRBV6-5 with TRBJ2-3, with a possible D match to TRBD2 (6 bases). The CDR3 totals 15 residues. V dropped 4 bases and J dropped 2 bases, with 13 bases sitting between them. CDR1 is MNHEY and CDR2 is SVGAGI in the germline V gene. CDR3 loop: CASSWAGTFTDTQYF. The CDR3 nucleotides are TGTGCCAGCAGTTGGGCGGGGACCTTCACAGATACGCAGTATTTT.

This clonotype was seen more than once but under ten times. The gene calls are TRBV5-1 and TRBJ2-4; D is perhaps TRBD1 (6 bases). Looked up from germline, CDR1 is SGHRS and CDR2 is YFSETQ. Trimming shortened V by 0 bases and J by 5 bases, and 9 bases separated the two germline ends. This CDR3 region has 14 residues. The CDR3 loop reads CASSLVQGQNIQYF. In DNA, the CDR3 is TGCGCCAGCAGCTTGGTACAGGGTCAAAACATTCAGTACTTC.

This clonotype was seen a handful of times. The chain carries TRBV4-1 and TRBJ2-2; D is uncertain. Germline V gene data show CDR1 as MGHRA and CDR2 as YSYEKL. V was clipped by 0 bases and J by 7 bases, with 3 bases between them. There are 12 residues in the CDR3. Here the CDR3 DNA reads TGCGCCAGCAGCCAAGAAGACGGGGAGCTGTTTTTT. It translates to CASSQEDGELFF.

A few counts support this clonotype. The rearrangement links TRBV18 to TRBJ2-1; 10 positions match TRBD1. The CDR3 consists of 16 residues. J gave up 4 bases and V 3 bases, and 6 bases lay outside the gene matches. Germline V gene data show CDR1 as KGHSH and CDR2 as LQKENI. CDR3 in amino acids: CASSPPGTGDYNEQFF. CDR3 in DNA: TGTGCCAGCTCACCGCCCGGGACAGGGGATTACAATGAGCAGTTCTTC.

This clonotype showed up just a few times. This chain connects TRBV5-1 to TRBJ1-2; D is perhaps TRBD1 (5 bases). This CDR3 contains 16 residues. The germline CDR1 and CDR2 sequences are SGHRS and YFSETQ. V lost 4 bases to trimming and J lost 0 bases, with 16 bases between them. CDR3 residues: CASSLSGSPANYGYTF. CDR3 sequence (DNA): TGCGCCAGCAGCCTATCAGGGTCTCCAGCTAACTATGGCTACACCTTC.

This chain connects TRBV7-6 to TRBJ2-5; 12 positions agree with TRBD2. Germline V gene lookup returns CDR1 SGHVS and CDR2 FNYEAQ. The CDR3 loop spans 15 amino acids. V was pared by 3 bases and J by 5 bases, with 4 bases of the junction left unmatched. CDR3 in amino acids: CASSFGLAGMETQYF. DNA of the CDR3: TGTGCCAGCAGCTTCGGACTAGCGGGGATGGAGACCCAGTACTTC.

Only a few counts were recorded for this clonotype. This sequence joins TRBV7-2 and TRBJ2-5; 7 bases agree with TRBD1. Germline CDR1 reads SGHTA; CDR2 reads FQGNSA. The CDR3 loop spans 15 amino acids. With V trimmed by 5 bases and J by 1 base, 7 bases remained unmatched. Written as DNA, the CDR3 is TGTGCCAGCAGCCGAGGGACAGTTACCCAAGAGACCCAGTACTTC. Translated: CASSRGTVTQETQYF.